This T cell receptor (beta chain) was identified during a study of CD8 T cells in ankylosing spondylitis. Findings and limits, study-wide: There were earlier reports of some motif variants in reactive arthritis synovial fluid and blood. Disease-linked clones displayed a CD8+ phenotype and appeared relatively rarely in peripheral blood. The clones that were linked to disease were reported to be significantly enriched in matched synovial fluid samples from ankylosing spondylitis patients. Characteristic, it appeared, of ankylosing spondylitis blood was a TCR beta motif of 7 or 8 highly homologous variants.

V lost 4 bases and J 0 bases, leaving 12 bases between the germline ends. CDR1 is SQVTM and CDR2 is ANQGSEA in the germline V gene. There are 14 residues in the CDR3. As for this clonotype: Its antigen is currently unknown.

TCRdb used MiXCR to reprocess the 5' RACE reads, holding one entry per CDR3 protein. The data hold approximately 400,000 distinct CDR3 sequences, with over 15% observed a single time. The chain has TRBV29-1 and TRBJ2-5; no reliable D call. This TCR derives from a male donor with ankylosing spondylitis. Material: blood, either unsorted or a sorted T cell fraction (not recorded which). CDR3 region: CSVVPEPYQETQYF. The CDR3, as DNA: TGCAGCGTTGTGCCGGAACCGTACCAAGAGACCCAGTACTTC.